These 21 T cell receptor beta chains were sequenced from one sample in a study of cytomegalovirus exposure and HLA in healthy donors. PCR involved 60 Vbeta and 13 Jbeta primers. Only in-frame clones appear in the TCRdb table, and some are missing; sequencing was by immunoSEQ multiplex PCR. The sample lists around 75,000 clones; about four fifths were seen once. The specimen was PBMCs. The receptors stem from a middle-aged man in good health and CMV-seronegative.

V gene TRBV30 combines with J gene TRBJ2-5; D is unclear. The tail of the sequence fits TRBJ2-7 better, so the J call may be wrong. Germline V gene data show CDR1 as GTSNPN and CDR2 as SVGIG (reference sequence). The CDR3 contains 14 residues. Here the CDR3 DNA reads TGTGCCTGGACTCCCGACACCTACTCCTACGAGCAGTACTTC. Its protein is CAWTPDTYSYEQYF.

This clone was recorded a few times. Written as DNA, the CDR3 is TGTGCCAGCAGCTTACCGGCAGGGGTCACTGAAGCTTTCTTT. Translating gives CASSLPAGVTEAFF. V is TRBV28 and J is TRBJ1-1; D is perhaps TRBD1 (6 bases). This CDR3 comprises 14 residues. V was trimmed by 6 bases and J by 4 bases, leaving 15 bases between them. CDR1 and CDR2 (germline): MDHEN, SYDVKM.

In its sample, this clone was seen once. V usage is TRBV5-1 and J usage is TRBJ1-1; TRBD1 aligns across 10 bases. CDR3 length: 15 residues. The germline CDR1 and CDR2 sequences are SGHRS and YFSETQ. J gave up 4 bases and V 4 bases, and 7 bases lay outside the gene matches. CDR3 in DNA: TGCGCCAGCAGCCCCCAGGGACAGGGGACCACTGAAGCTTTCTTT. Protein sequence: CASSPQGQGTTEAFF.

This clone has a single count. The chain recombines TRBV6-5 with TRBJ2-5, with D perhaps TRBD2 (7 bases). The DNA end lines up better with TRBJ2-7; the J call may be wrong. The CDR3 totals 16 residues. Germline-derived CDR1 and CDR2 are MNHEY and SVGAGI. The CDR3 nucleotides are TGTGCCAGCAGTTACTCGAATGCGGGGGCAACCTACGAGCAGTACTTC. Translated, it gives CASSYSNAGATYEQYF.

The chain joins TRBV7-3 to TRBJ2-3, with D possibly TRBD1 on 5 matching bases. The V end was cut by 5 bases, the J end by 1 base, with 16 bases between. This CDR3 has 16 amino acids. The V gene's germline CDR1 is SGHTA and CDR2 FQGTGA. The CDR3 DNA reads TGTGCCAGCAGCCTAGGTAGGGGCGGCGGCACAGATACGCAGTATTTT. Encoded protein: CASSLGRGGGTDTQYF.

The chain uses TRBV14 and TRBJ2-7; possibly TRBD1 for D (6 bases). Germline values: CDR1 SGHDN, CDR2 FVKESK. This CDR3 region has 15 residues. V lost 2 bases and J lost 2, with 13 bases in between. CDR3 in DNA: TGTGCCAGCAGCCAACTTAGACAGGCACCCTACGAGCAGTACTTC. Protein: CASSQLRQAPYEQYF.

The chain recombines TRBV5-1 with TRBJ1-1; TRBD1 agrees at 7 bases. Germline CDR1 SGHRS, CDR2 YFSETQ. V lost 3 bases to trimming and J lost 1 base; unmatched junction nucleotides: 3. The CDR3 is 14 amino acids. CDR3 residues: CASSYRDRNTEAFF. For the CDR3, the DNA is TGCGCCAGCAGCTACCGGGACAGGAACACTGAAGCTTTCTTT.

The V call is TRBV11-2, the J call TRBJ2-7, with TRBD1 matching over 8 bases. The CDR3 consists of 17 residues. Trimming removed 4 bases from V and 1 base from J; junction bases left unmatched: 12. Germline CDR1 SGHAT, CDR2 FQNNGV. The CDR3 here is CASSSFPRQGPSYEQYF. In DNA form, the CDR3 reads TGTGCCAGCAGCTCCTTCCCGCGACAGGGGCCTTCCTACGAGCAGTACTTC.

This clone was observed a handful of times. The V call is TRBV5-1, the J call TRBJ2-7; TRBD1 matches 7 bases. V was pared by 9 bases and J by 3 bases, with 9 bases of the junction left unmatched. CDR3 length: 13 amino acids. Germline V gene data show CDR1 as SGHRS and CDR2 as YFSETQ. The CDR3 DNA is TGCGCCACCTCAGACAGGGTCGGCTACGAGCAGTACTTC. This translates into CATSDRVGYEQYF.

The CDR3 region is CASSYGGRDNEQFF. Here the CDR3 DNA reads TGTGCCAGCAGTTATGGAGGGAGGGACAATGAGCAGTTCTTC. This sequence joins TRBV6-5 and TRBJ2-1, with 7 bases aligning to TRBD2. J gave up 5 bases and V 3 bases, and 4 bases lay outside the gene matches. This CDR3 region has 14 residues. CDR1 is MNHEY, CDR2 SVGAGI, per germline.

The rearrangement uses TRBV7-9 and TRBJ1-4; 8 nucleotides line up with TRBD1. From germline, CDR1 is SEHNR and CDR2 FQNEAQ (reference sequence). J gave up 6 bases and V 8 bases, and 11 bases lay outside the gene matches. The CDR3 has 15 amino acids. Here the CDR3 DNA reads TGTGCCAGCCCTATACGGCCAGGGGGCGATGAAAAACTGTTTTTT. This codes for CASPIRPGGDEKLFF. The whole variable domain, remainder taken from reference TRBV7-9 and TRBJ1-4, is DTGVSQNPRHKITKRGQNVTFRCDPISEHNRLYWYRQTLGQGPEFLTYFQNEAQLEKSRLLSDRFSAERPKGSFSTLEIQRTEQGDSAMYLCASPIRPGGDEKLFFGSGTQLSVL.

The CDR3 region is CASSSRGLTYGYTF. In DNA, the CDR3 is TGTGCCAGCAGCTCCAGGGGGCTTACCTATGGCTACACCTTC. The chain is built from TRBV7-9 and TRBJ1-2; 8 nucleotides match TRBD1. The CDR3 extends over 14 amino acids. Germline values: CDR1 SEHNR, CDR2 FQNEAQ (reference sequence). Trimming removed 4 bases from V and 4 bases from J; junction bases left unmatched: 5. Complete variable domain (other parts from reference TRBV7-9 and TRBJ1-2): DTGVSQNPRHKITKRGQNVTFRCDPISEHNRLYWYRQTLGQGPEFLTYFQNEAQLEKSRLLSDRFSAERPKGSFSTLEIQRTEQGDSAMYLCASSSRGLTYGYTFGSGTRLTVV.

The CDR3 DNA follows: TGTGCCAGCAGTGAAGCGCCCGGGACAGGGTACGAGCAGTACTTC. Translating it yields CASSEAPGTGYEQYF. This chain connects TRBV6-1 to TRBJ2-7; 9 bases align to TRBD1. V shed 0 bases and J 4 bases; nucleotides not matched to a gene: 4. The CDR3 has 15 amino acids. CDR1 is MNHNS and CDR2 is SASEGT in the germline V gene.

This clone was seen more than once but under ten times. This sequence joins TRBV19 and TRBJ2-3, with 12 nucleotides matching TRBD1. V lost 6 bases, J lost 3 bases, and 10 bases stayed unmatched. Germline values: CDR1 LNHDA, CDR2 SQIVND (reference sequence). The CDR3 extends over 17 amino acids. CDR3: CASRRDRGLFGTDTQYF. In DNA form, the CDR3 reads TGTGCCAGTAGGCGGGACAGGGGGCTTTTCGGGACAGATACGCAGTATTTT.

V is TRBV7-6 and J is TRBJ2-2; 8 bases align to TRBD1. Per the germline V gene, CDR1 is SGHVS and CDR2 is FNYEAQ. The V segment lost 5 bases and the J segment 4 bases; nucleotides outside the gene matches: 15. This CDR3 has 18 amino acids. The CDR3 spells CASSRLVTDREVTGELFF. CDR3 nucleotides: TGTGCCAGCAGCCGATTAGTTACGGACAGGGAAGTCACCGGGGAGCTGTTTTTT.

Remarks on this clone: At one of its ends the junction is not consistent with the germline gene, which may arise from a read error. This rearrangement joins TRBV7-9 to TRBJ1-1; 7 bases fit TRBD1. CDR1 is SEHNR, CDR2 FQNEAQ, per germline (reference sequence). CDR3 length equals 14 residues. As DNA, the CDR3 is TGTTCCAGCAGCTTAGGAGGGGGCGAAACTGAAGCTTTCTTT. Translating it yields CSSSLGGGETEAFF.

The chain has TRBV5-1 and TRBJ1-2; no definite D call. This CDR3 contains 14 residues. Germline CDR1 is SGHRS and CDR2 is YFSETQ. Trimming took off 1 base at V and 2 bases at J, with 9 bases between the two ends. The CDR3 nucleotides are TGCGCCAGCAGCTTGTCACAGAAAAACTATGGCTACACCTTC. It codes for CASSLSQKNYGYTF.

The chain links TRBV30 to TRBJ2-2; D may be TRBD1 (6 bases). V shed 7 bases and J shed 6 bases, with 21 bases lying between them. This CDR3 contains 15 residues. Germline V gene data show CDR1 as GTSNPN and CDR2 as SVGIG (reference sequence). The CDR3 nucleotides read TGTGCCTCAAACAGGGAAGGGATTGTGTCCGGGGAGCTGTTTTTT. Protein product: CASNREGIVSGELFF. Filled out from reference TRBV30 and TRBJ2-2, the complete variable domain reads SQTIHQWPATLVQPVGSPLSLECTVEGTSNPNLYWYRQAAGRGLQLLFYSVGIGQISSEVPQNLSASRPQDRQFILSSKKLLLSDSGFYLCASNREGIVSGELFFGEGSRLTVL.

The CDR3 coding sequence is TGTGCCAGCAGTTATTACGGACAGGGAGGAAACACCATATATTTT. Amino acid sequence: CASSYYGQGGNTIYF. The gene calls are TRBV6-5 and TRBJ1-3; 8 bases match TRBD1. The V gene end was trimmed by 3 bases and the J gene end by 4 bases; junction bases not matched to a gene: 5. CDR3 length: 15 residues. Per the germline V gene, CDR1 is MNHEY and CDR2 is SVGAGI.

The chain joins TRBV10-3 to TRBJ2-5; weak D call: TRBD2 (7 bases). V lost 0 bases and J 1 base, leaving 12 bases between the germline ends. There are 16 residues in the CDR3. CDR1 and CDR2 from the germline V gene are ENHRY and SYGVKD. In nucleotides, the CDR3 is TGTGCCATCAGTGAGTCGGGAGGGGGGGTCCAAGAGACCCAGTACTTC. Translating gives CAISESGGGVQETQYF.

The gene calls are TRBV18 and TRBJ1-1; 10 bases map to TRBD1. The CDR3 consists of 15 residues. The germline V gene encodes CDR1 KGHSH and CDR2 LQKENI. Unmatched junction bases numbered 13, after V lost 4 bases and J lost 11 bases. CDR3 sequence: CASSRTSGTGADAFF. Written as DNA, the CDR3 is TGTGCCAGCTCACGAACCTCCGGGACAGGGGCGGACGCTTTCTTT.